Listed below are T cell receptor beta chains from one sample, sequenced in a study of T cell responses to AZD1222 COVID-19 vaccine. The table came from immunoSEQ multiplex PCR; TCRdb's copy has only in-frame clones and leaves some out. The repertoire holds some 70,000 clones, with 80% as singletons. This specimen was peripheral blood, taken 28 days after the second AZD1222 dose. These receptors were obtained from an adult who received the AZD1222 COVID-19 vaccine. Both conserved end residues are part of each CDR3. The D gene is left open where the match is weak. Clone size is not always given. Where it is, it says once, few, many or a class for expanded clones.

v_gene	d_gene	j_gene	abundance	CDR3nt	CDR3aa
TRBV19	NA	TRBJ2-2	NA	TGTGCCAGTAGTCCAGGACAGTACGCCGGGGAGCTGTTTTTT	CASSPGQYAGELFF
TRBV12-3/TRBV12-4	TRBD1	TRBJ1-2	NA	TGTGCCAGCAGTCAGGGGGGTGGCTATGGCTACACCTTC	CASSQGGGYGYTF
TRBV12-3/TRBV12-4	NA	TRBJ2-1	NA	TGTGCCAGCCCCTCTGGGGACCAAAATGAGCAGTTCTTC	CASPSGDQNEQFF
TRBV30	TRBD2	TRBJ2-7	NA	TGTGCCTGGTCAGCTAGCGGGGACGAGCAGTACTTC	CAWSASGDEQYF
TRBV7-9	NA	TRBJ2-7	NA	TGTGCCAGCAGCTTAGTCATTGGGGTTACCTACGAGCAGTACTTC	CASSLVIGVTYEQYF
TRBV9	NA	TRBJ2-1	once	TGTGCCAGCAGCCTTGAGTGGAGCTCCTACAATGAGCAGTTCTTC	CASSLEWSSYNEQFF
TRBV5-4	NA	TRBJ1-5	NA	TGTGCCAGCAGCTTGGAAGGGTTCGGTCAGCCCCAGCATTTT	CASSLEGFGQPQHF
TRBV19	NA	TRBJ1-2	NA	TGTGCCAGTAGTATCCGTAGGGCTCCTCACTATGGCTACACCTTC	CASSIRRAPHYGYTF
TRBV11-2	NA	TRBJ1-1	NA	TGTGCCAGCAGCTTCGGGGGCACTGAAGCTTTCTTT	CASSFGGTEAFF
TRBV7-8	NA	TRBJ1-5	NA	TGTGCCAGCAGCCTCGGGAGGGATAGCAATCAGCCCCAGCATTTT	CASSLGRDSNQPQHF
TRBV2	TRBD2	TRBJ2-3	NA	TGTGCCAGCAGTGATACCATAATAGCGGGGGGTAGCACAGATACGCAGTATTTT	CASSDTIIAGGSTDTQYF
TRBV6-1	NA	TRBJ1-5	NA	TGTGCCAGCAGTGAGGTGTGGGTGGGGAGCAATCAGCCCCAGCATTTT	CASSEVWVGSNQPQHF
TRBV28	NA	TRBJ1-2	NA	TGTGCCAGCACTGCCGGGGCCATCTATGGCTACACCTTC	CASTAGAIYGYTF
TRBV28	NA	TRBJ2-1	NA	TGTGCCAGTGAGGAGGGTCCCAATGAGCAGTTCTTC	CASEEGPNEQFF
TRBV28	NA	TRBJ2-3	few	TGTGCCTGCAACGGGGACAATACGCAGTATTTT	CACNGDNTQYF
TRBV7-9	NA	TRBJ2-7	NA	TGTGCCAGCAGTTACAGGGCGGTGGGCTACGAGCAGTACTTC	CASSYRAVGYEQYF